This T cell receptor beta chain was sequenced in a study of cytomegalovirus exposure and HLA in healthy donors. Whole-study results and caveats: In a later analysis, common viral pathogens appeared linked to several of the most significant clusters. In vitro work confirmed that a few CMV-associated chains recognize CMV antigens. V- and J-gene trimming of TCR beta was linked (in a later analysis) to a missense DCLRE1C variant. Associated with cytomegalovirus, according to the listing, were approximately 160 TCR beta chains.

Trimming pared 4 bases from V and 6 bases from J, leaving 12 bases between. This CDR3 is 14 amino acids long. Germline CDR1 and CDR2: LNHDA and SQIVND (reference sequence). Of note for this clone: What it binds is unknown.

Primers included in the PCR were 60 Vbeta and 13 Jbeta primers. Repertoires were generated with immunoSEQ multiplex PCR, while TCRdb's copy carries only in-frame clones and drops some. The top ten clones hold about 10% of a sample with fewer than 250,000 clones, over 75% of them seen once. The chain uses TRBV19 and TRBJ2-2, with a tentative D call TRBD1 (5 bases). The specimen was PBMCs. The clonotype was recovered from a woman between 45 and 60 years old in good health and CMV-seropositive. The CDR3 coding sequence is TGTGCCAGTAGTACCAGGGCCGGAGCCGGGGAGCTGTTTTTT. It translates to CASSTRAGAGELFF.